This TCR beta chain stems from a study of T cells in localized non-small cell lung cancer. The assay was immunoSEQ multiplex PCR, and TCRdb's table has in-frame clones only and misses some. The repertoire holds around 78,000 clones, with 80% as singletons. As for this clone: Its antigen is still unknown.

Overall study results and limits: The study found T cell clonality highest in uninvolved adjacent lung, above tumor.

The CDR3 is 15 residues long. Germline lookup yields CDR1 LNHDA and CDR2 SQIVND (reference sequence). J gave up 0 bases and V 8 bases, and 3 bases lay outside the gene matches. Here the sequenced sample was peripheral blood, taken before any cancer treatment. This chain uses TRBV19 with TRBJ1-6; 8 bases line up with TRBD1. The TCR comes from a female donor older than 55 with stage I lung adenocarcinoma. The CDR3 reads CASGQGSSYNSPLHF. DNA of the CDR3: TGTGCCAGTGGACAGGGAAGCTCCTATAATTCACCCCTCCACTTT. Full variable domain (rest looked up from reference TRBV19 and TRBJ1-6): DGGITQSPKYLFRKEGQNVTLSCEQNLNHDAMYWYRQDPGQGLRLIYYSQIVNDFQKGDIAEGYSVSREKKESFPLTVTSAQKNPTAFYLCASGQGSSYNSPLHFGNGTRLTVT.